The T cell receptor (beta chain) described here comes from a study of T cells in Graves' hyperthyroidism and ophthalmopathy. What was amplified from RNA transcripts were TCR beta CDR3 regions. The HTBI set primed first-round TCR CDR3 RT-PCR. One entry per CDR3 protein results from TCRdb running MiXCR on the multiplex PCR reads. This sample yields about 410,000 distinct CDR3 sequences, of which about 15% are seen a single time; roughly an eighth belongs to the top ten. Trimming took off 2 bases at V and 2 bases at J, with 9 bases between the two ends. CDR3 length: 15 amino acids. Germline values: CDR1 SEHNR, CDR2 FQNEAQ (reference sequence). Findings of the study overall: Appearing also in blood were most of the thyroid clonotypes expanded above 0.001.

Of note for this clonotype: The target antigen is unknown.

Material for sequencing was blood. The chain is built from TRBV7-9 and TRBJ2-2; D is unresolved. The TCR comes from a man aged 18 to 35 with Graves' ophthalmopathy. CDR3 DNA: TGTGCCAGCAGCTTAAGGGTTGCAAACACCGGGGAGCTGTTTTTT. It encodes CASSLRVANTGELFF.